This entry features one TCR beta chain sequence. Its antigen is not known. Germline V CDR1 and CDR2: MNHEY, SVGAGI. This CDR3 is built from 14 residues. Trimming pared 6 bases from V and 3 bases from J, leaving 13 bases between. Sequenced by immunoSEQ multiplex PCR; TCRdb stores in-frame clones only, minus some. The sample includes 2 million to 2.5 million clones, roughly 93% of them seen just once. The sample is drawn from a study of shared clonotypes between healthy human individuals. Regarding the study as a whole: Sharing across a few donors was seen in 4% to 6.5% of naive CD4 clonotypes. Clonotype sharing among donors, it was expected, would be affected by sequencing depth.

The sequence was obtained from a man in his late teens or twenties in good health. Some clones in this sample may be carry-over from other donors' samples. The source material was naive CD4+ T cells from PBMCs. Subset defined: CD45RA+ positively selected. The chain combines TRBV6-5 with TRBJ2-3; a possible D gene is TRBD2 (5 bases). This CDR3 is CASSRGQTTDTQYF. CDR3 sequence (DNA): TGTGCCAGCAGCCGCGGGCAGACGACAGATACGCAGTATTTT.